The clone carrying this T cell receptor (beta chain) was seen many times. Its target is not known. Arm-PCR of CDR3 regions and iRepertoire HTBI primers were the basis on which TCR beta libraries were built. The authors' processing: Across the samples, identification revealed some 59 TRBV and over 12 TRBJ segments. TCRdb reprocessed the multiplex PCR reads with MiXCR, giving one entry per CDR3 protein. Here the V and J calls rest on TCRdb's processing, not on the authors' analysis. This sample yields about 660,000 distinct CDR3 sequences, of which about 32% are seen a single time; under 55% belongs to the top ten. Time point of the sample: persistent/refractory GD, antithyroid drugs over 5 years with positive TRAb. PBMCs were the source of the RNA used for TCR sequencing. The data were taken from a study of regulatory T cells in long-lasting Graves disease. Study-level background: Over 5 years of antithyroid drugs with positive TSH receptor antibodies was taken to mean persistent Graves' disease.

The study, taken as a whole, reports: The analysis examined peripheral blood only and excluded thyroid tissue. Sample size was small, which may have lowered accuracy.

This CDR3 comprises 14 residues. Trimming left V 3 bases short and J 4 bases short, with 13 bases between. Germline V gene lookup returns CDR1 SGHRS and CDR2 YFSETQ. The sequence came from a female donor with Graves disease. The chain couples TRBV5-1 to TRBJ1-2, with a weak D call TRBD1 (5 bases). The sequencing used peripheral blood mononuclear cells (PBMCs), collected when the disease was refractory, from a patient treated with antithyroid drugs. The CDR3 region is CASSSGAGRYGYTF. The CDR3 DNA reads as TGCGCCAGCAGCTCGGGAGCAGGGCGCTATGGCTACACCTTC.